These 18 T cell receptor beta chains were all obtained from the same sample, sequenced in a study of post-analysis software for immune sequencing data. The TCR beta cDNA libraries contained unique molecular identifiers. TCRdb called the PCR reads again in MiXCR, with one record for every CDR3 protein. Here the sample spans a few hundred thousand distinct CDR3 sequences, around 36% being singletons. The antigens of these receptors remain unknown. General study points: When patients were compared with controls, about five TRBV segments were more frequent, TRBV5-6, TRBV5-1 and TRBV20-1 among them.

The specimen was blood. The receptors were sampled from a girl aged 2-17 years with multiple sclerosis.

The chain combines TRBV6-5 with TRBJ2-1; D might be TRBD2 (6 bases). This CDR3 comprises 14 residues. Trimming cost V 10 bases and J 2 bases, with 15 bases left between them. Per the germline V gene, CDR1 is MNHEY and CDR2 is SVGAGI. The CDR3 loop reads CAIQRGGAYNEQFF. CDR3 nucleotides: TGTGCCATCCAGCGCGGAGGGGCCTACAATGAGCAGTTCTTC.

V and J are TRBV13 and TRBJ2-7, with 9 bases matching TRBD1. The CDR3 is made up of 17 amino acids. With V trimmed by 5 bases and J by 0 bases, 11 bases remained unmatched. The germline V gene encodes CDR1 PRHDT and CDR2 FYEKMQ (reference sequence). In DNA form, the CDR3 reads TGTGCCAGCAGCCCAACGGGACAGGGCATTAGCTCCTACGAGCAGTACTTC. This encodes CASSPTGQGISSYEQYF.

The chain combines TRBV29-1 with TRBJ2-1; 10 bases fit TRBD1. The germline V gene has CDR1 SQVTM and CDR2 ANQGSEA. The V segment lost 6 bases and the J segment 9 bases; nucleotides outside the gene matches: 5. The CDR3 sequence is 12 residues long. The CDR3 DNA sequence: TGCAGCGTGGGACAGGGGACAGGTGAGCAGTTCTTC. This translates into CSVGQGTGEQFF.

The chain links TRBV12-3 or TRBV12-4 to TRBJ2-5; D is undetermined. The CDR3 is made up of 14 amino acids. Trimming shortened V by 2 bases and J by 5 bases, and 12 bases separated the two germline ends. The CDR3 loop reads CASSLSPRRETQYF. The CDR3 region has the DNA TGTGCCAGCAGTTTAAGCCCCCGAAGGGAGACCCAGTACTTC.

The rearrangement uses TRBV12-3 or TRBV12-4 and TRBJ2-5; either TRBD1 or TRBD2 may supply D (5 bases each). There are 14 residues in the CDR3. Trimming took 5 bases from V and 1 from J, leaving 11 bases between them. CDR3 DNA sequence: TGTGCCAGCAGTCCCGGGGCAGTCCAAGAGACCCAGTACTTC. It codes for CASSPGAVQETQYF.

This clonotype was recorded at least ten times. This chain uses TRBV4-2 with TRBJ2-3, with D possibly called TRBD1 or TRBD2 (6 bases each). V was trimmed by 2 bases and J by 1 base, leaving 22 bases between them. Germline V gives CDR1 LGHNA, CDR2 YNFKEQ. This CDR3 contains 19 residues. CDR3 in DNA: TGTGCCAGCAGCCAATTTCCCCCGGGACTCGGGGGCCGCACAGATACGCAGTATTTT. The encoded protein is CASSQFPPGLGGRTDTQYF.

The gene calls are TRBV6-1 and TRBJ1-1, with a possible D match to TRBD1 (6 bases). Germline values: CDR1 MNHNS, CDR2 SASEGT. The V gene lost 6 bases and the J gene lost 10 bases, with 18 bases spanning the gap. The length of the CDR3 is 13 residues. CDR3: CASSQDGQLRAFF. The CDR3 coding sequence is TGTGCCAGCAGCCAAGATGGACAGCTTCGAGCTTTCTTT.

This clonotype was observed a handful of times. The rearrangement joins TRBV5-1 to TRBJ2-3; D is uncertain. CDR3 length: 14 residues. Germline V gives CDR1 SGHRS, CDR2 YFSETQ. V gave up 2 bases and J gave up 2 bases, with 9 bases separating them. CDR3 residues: CASSFGSNTDTQYF. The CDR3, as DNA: TGCGCCAGCAGCTTCGGCAGCAACACAGATACGCAGTATTTT.

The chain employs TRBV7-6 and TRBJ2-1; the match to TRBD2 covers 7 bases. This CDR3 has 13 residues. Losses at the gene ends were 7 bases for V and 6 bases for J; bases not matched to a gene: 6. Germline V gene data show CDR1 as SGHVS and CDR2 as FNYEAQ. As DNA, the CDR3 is TGTGCCAGCACCCGCTGGGAGGGCAATGAGCAGTTCTTC. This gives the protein CASTRWEGNEQFF.

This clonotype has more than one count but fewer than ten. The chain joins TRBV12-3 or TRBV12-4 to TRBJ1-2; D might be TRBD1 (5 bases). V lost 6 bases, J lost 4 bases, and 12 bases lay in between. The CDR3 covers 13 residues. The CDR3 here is CASSLQVAYGYTF. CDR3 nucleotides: TGTGCCAGCAGCTTACAGGTAGCCTATGGCTACACCTTC.

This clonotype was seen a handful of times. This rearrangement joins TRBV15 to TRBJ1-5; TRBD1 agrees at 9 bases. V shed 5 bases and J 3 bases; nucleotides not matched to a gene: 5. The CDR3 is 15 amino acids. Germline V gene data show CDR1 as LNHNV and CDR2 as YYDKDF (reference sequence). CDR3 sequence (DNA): TGTGCCACCAGCCCGGGACAGGGCATCAATCAGCCCCAGCATTTT. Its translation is CATSPGQGINQPQHF.

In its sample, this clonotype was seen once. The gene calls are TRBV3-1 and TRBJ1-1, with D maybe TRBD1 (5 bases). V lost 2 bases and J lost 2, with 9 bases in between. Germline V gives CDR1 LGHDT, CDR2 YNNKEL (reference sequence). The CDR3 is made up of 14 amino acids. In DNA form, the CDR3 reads TGTGCCAGCAGCCAACATGGGGACAACACTGAAGCTTTCTTT. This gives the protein CASSQHGDNTEAFF.

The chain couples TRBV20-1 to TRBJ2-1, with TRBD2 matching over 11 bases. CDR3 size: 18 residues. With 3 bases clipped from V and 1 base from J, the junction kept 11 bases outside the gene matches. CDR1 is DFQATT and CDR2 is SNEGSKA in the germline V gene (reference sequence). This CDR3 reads CSARSSGGFGVSYNEQFF. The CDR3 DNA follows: TGCAGTGCTAGGTCTAGCGGGGGGTTCGGGGTGTCCTACAATGAGCAGTTCTTC.

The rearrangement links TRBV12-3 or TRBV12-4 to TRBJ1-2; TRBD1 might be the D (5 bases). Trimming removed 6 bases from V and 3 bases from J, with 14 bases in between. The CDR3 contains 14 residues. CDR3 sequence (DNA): TGTGCCAGCAGCCCAATCAGGGAGGACTATGGCTACACCTTC. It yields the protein CASSPIREDYGYTF.

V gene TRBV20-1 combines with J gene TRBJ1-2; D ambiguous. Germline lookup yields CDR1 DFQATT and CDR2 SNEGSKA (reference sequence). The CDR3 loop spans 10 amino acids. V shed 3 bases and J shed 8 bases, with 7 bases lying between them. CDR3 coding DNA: TGCAGTGCTAGGACGGGGGGCTACACCTTC. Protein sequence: CSARTGGYTF.

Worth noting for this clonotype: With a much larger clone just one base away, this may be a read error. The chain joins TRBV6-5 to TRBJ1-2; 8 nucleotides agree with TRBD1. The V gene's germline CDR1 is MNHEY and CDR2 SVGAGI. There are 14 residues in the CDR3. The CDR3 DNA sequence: TGTGTCAGCAGACGGACAGGGAGTGAGGATGGCTACACCTTC. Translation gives CVSRRTGSEDGYTF.

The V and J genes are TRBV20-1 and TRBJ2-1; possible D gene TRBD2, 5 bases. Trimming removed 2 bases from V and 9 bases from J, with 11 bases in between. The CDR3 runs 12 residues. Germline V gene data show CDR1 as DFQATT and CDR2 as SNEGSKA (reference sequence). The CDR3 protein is CSARLLEPEQFF. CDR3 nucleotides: TGCAGTGCTAGATTACTAGAGCCTGAGCAGTTCTTC.

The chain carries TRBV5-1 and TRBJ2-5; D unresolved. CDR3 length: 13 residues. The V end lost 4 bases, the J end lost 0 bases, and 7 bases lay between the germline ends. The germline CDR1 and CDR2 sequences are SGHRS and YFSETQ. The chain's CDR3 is CASSPSHQETQYF. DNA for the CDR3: TGCGCCAGCAGCCCCTCGCACCAAGAGACCCAGTACTTC.